This T cell receptor beta chain was documented in a study of blood T cell repertoires in COVID-19. About the study: PBMCs, B-cell-depleted T cells, or T cells were the source of the cDNA or gDNA that made up the material.

Generated by immunoSEQ multiplex PCR, the TCRdb table keeps only in-frame clones and is missing some. Of about 120,000 clones in the sample, about 89% were seen once. With respect to this clone: One end of the junction is discordant with germline, which a read error may explain.

The CDR3 has 14 amino acids. Germline-derived CDR1 and CDR2 are MGHRA and YSYEKL. This sequence joins TRBV4-1 and TRBJ1-2, with D unclear. This clonotype was sampled from a woman in her seventies with acute or convalescent COVID-19. Material: peripheral blood. The CDR3 coding sequence is TGCGCCAGCAGCCAACCCTTTTTTAACTTTGGCTACACCTTC. Its translation is CASSQPFFNFGYTF.